This T cell receptor (beta chain) was profiled in a study of post-analysis software for immune sequencing data. At the level of the study: The patients showed relapsing-remitting, secondary progressive and progressive-relapsing multiple sclerosis courses. Regarding the study as a whole: In multiple sclerosis, normalized Chao1 diversity was significantly below that of controls. There were five TRBV segments more frequent in patients than controls, and TRBV5-6, TRBV5-1 and TRBV20-1 were among them. By F measure, samples from a shared preparation batch strongly co-clustered.

Of note for this clonotype: Its antigen remains unidentified.

Germline CDR1 is SEHNR and CDR2 is FQNEAQ (reference sequence). The CDR3 extends over 15 amino acids. Trimming removed 3 bases from V and 2 bases from J, with 11 bases in between. TCR beta libraries were prepared from cDNA with unique molecular identifiers. From roughly 1 to 10 million T cells, 550,000 or so cDNA molecules were obtained. MiXCR, run by TCRdb on the PCR reads, gives a single entry per CDR3 protein. This table has hundreds of thousands of distinct CDR3 sequences, about 50% appearing once. This clonotype was obtained from a girl between 10 and 17 years old with multiple sclerosis. The material sequenced was blood. The chain couples TRBV7-9 to TRBJ1-5; D ambiguous. CDR3 residues: CASSFEGLGNQPQHF. The CDR3, as DNA: TGTGCCAGCAGCTTCGAGGGTCTTGGCAATCAGCCCCAGCATTTT.